This T cell receptor beta chain comes out of a study of vaccination and CD4 T cells after COVID-19. TCRdb re-called the PCR reads with MiXCR, one entry per CDR3 protein. The sample holds roughly 25,000 distinct CDR3 sequences, about 54% seen once. The sequenced sample was CD4+ T cells from blood, obtained before SARS-CoV-2 vaccination. The clonotype comes from a human donor who had recovered from COVID-19.

The CDR3 sequence: CSASTVRTGDYGYTF. In DNA form, the CDR3 reads TGCAGTGCTAGTACTGTCCGGACAGGGGACTATGGCTACACCTTC. The chain combines TRBV20-1 with TRBJ1-2, with TRBD1 identical over 9 bases. J was trimmed by 3 bases and V by 3 bases; bases with no gene match: 8. From germline, CDR1 is DFQATT and CDR2 SNEGSKA (reference sequence). The CDR3 runs 15 residues.